One sample yielded the 19 T cell receptor beta chains listed below, sequenced in a study of tumor and adjacent non-tumor tissue in lung cancer. Three rounds of nested PCR, following a modified ARM-PCR protocol, produced the TCRbeta library. MiXCR, run by TCRdb on the multiplex PCR reads, gives a single entry per CDR3 protein. The repertoire includes about 76,000 distinct CDR3 sequences, about two thirds of them detected once, and 10% to 15% sits in the top ten. This sample's RNA came from whole unsorted tissue. Sequences were obtained from lung tumor tissue. These receptors all stem from a woman in her 70s with non-small cell lung cancer.

Worth noting for this clonotype: The CDR3 does not end in the conserved phenylalanine or tryptophan, so this is likely a read error. V gene TRBV29-1 combines with J gene TRBJ2-5; the match to TRBD1 covers 8 bases. Per germline, CDR1 SQVTM and CDR2 ANQGSEA. CDR3 size: 15 residues. CDR3 amino acids: CSVPYIRTGKKTQYS. CDR3 nucleotide sequence: TGTAGCGTTCCATACATCCGGACAGGGAAAAAGACCCAGTACTCC.

Worth noting for this clonotype: The CDR3 does not close with the conserved phenylalanine or tryptophan, likely indicating a read error. This chain connects TRBV5-4 to TRBJ2-7, with D uncertain. Germline V gives CDR1 SGHNT, CDR2 YYREEE (reference sequence). The CDR3 runs to 14 residues. In nucleotides, the CDR3 is TGTGCCATCAGCTTGGGGTCTCCCACCTACGAGCAGTACTTA. This codes for CAISLGSPTYEQYL.

This clonotype was detected ten times or more. The chain has TRBV10-3 and TRBJ2-2, with TRBD2 matching 16 bases. The J segment lost 4 bases and the V segment lost 6 bases, leaving 8 bases of the junction unmatched. The CDR3 loop spans 18 amino acids. Per germline, CDR1 ENHRY and CDR2 SYGVKD. The DNA for the CDR3 is TGTGCCATCAGGAAGGGACTAGCGGGAGGGCCGGGCACCGGGGAGCTGTTTTTT. Amino acids: CAIRKGLAGGPGTGELFF.

A word on this clonotype: This may come from a read error, since a much larger clone is one base off. This sequence joins TRBV5-1 and TRBJ2-7; D is perhaps TRBD2 (5 bases). CDR3 length: 12 amino acids. Germline V gene sequence: CDR1 SGHRS, CDR2 YFSETQ. The CDR3: CASSSELDHLHF. In nucleotides, the CDR3 is TGCGCCAGCAGCTCGGAACTAGACCATCTTCACTTC.

This clonotype occurred once. The chain joins TRBV12-3 or TRBV12-4 to TRBJ1-5, with D perhaps matching TRBD1 (6 bases). This CDR3 has 14 residues. Here the CDR3 DNA reads TGTACCACCAGACCGACAGGAGAAAATCAGCCCCAGCATTTT. As protein: CTTRPTGENQPQHF.

The V gene is TRBV12-3 or TRBV12-4, the J gene TRBJ2-1; perhaps TRBD1 as D (5 bases). The CDR3 is 11 residues long. Trimming took 6 bases from V and 15 from J, leaving 15 bases between them. CDR3: CASSSRVGAFF. The CDR3 region has the DNA TGTGCCAGCAGCTCCAGGGTAGGTGCGTTCTTC.

This chain links TRBV10-3 with TRBJ2-4; D is ambiguous. The CDR3 is 18 amino acids. Per germline, CDR1 ENHRY and CDR2 SYGVKD. The CDR3, as DNA: TGTGTCAACAGTGACCGATTAGGGCCTCTGGTAGCCAAAAACATTCAGTACTTC. Its protein is CVNSDRLGPLVAKNIQYF.

With respect to this clonotype: Just one base apart from a much larger clone, this may be a read error. J is TRBJ2-7 and V is TRBV28; D remains ambiguous. CDR1 MDHEN and CDR2 SYDVKM come from the germline V gene. V dropped 11 bases and J dropped 0 bases, with 17 bases sitting between them. This CDR3 spans 14 amino acids. Written as DNA, the CDR3 is TGTGCCTGCACCCCAGACCCGTTCTCCTACGAGCAGTACTTC. This gives the protein CACTPDPFSYEQYF.

This clonotype was seen more than once but under ten times. The rearrangement joins TRBV20-1 to TRBJ2-7, with D uncertain. The V gene lost 6 bases and the J gene lost 7 bases, with 13 bases spanning the gap. Per germline, CDR1 DFQATT and CDR2 SNEGSKA (reference sequence). The CDR3 length is 11 residues. The CDR3 DNA is TGCAGTGCCCTCCAGGTCGGGGAGCAGTACTTC. Its protein product is CSALQVGEQYF.

With respect to this clonotype: Relative to the germline gene, one junction end is altered; a read error may explain this. The V and J genes are TRBV12-3 or TRBV12-4 and TRBJ1-1; D perhaps matches TRBD1 (5 bases). The CDR3 extends over 16 amino acids. The CDR3 protein is CASSFPRTGLNSEAFF. The CDR3 nucleotides read TGTGCCAGCAGTTTCCCCCGAACAGGTTTGAACAGTGAAGCTTTCTTT.

A word on this clonotype: With a much larger clone just one base away, this may be a read error. CDR3 coding DNA: TGTGCCAGCAGAGCGCGACAGTGGGCTGGAAACACCATATATTTT. It translates to CASRARQWAGNTIYF. The V and J genes are TRBV11-2 and TRBJ1-3, with D possibly matching TRBD1 (5 bases). The germline V gene encodes CDR1 SGHAT and CDR2 FQNNGV. V lost 6 bases and J 2 bases, leaving 14 bases between the germline ends. The CDR3 has 15 residues.

This clonotype is a singleton in its sample. Relative to the germline gene, one junction end is altered; a read error may explain this. The chain joins TRBV10-3 to TRBJ2-5; no clear D gene. Germline CDR1 ENHRY, CDR2 SYGVKD. The CDR3 spans 14 residues. The CDR3 reads CAVSEWPGLGTQYF. The CDR3 DNA sequence: TGTGCCGTCAGTGAGTGGCCAGGCCTGGGGACCCAGTACTTC.

The chain combines TRBV11-2 with TRBJ2-1, with 7 bases fitting TRBD2. Germline V gene sequence: CDR1 SGHAT, CDR2 FQNNGV. Unmatched junction bases numbered 0, after V lost 1 base and J lost 3 bases. The CDR3 totals 14 residues. The CDR3 here is CASSLGTSYNEQFF. The CDR3 DNA reads as TGTGCCAGCAGCTTAGGGACTAGCTACAATGAGCAGTTCTTC.

This clonotype has a single count. One end of the junction fails to match germline, which may point to a read error. The chain couples TRBV11-2 to TRBJ2-5; unclear D gene. The CDR3 spans 15 residues. The germline gives CDR1 SGHAT, CDR2 FQNNGV. CDR3 DNA sequence: TGTGCCAGCAGCCCACGGAACCGATTCCAAGAGACCCAATACTTC. Its protein is CASSPRNRFQETQYF.

The genes are TRBV20-1 and TRBJ2-1, with 7 bases that match TRBD2. This CDR3 contains 15 residues. The germline gives CDR1 DFQATT, CDR2 SNEGSKA (reference sequence). Trimming took 1 base from V and 5 from J; bases not matched to a gene: 8. CDR3 loop: CSARVSVAGHNEQFF. The CDR3 nucleotides read TGCAGTGCTAGAGTCTCAGTAGCGGGTCACAATGAGCAGTTCTTC.

As to this clonotype: No conserved phenylalanine or tryptophan ends this CDR3, so it is likely a read error. The rearrangement uses TRBV5-6 and TRBJ1-1; TRBD1 matches 7 bases. The ends lost 5 bases at V and 3 bases at J; junction bases unmatched: 10. CDR1 and CDR2 from the germline V gene are SGHDT and YYEEEE. The CDR3 sequence is 15 residues long. For the CDR3, the DNA is TGTGCCAGCAGTCCCCGAGGCACAGGGGACACTGAAGCTTTCCTT. It specifies CASSPRGTGDTEAFL.

This clonotype was counted many times. This sequence joins TRBV6-1 and TRBJ2-4; D is unclear. The CDR3 spans 14 residues. Trimming took off 4 bases at V and 8 bases at J, with 15 bases between the two ends. Germline assignment: CDR1 MNHNS and CDR2 SASEGT. This chain's CDR3 is CASSVKARSDIQYF. The CDR3 DNA follows: TGTGCCAGCAGTGTGAAGGCTAGGTCGGACATTCAGTACTTC.

About this clonotype itself: Its ends do not fully match the called genes, so a read error is possible. The V and J genes are TRBV28 and TRBJ1-5; no reliable D call. Germline loops: CDR1 MDHEN, CDR2 SYDVKM. The CDR3 has 12 amino acids. CDR3 in DNA: TGTGACAGCAAGAGGAGCAATAAGCCCCAGCATTTT. Amino acids: CDSKRSNKPQHF.

About this clonotype: A junction end diverges from the germline sequence, so it may reflect a read error. This chain connects TRBV30 to TRBJ2-5; D gene ambiguous. Germline V lookup: CDR1 GTSNPN, CDR2 SVGIG (reference sequence). This CDR3 has 13 amino acids. The CDR3 is CAWSSGLKESQYF. The CDR3 nucleotides are TGTGCCTGGAGTTCTGGATTGAAAGAGTCCCAATACTTC.